This TCR beta chain was identified in a study of cytomegalovirus exposure and HLA in healthy donors. Generated by immunoSEQ multiplex PCR, the TCRdb table keeps only in-frame clones and is missing some. In the table there are fewer than 400,000 clones, 88% of which are singletons. Germline-derived CDR1 and CDR2 are LNHDA and SQIVND (reference sequence). J lost 2 bases, V lost 6 bases, and 12 bases had no gene match. The CDR3 is made up of 17 amino acids. This chain joins TRBV19 and TRBJ2-3; TRBD1 matches 9 bases. The clonotype originates from a man younger than 40 in good health and CMV-seronegative. The specimen was PBMCs. CDR3 in DNA: TGTGCCAGTAGCCCTGGGGGCGGGACAGGGAACACAGATACGCAGTATTTT. Translation gives CASSPGGGTGNTDTQYF.